This note documents a single TCR beta chain sequence. Its antigen remains unknown. These data belong to a study of PD-1 blockade in mismatch repair-deficient tumors. Indicated time point: approximately 11-day in vitro stimulation with candidate neoantigen peptide 2. All patients were mismatch repair deficient, assessed by either PCR or immunohistochemistry. Three pembrolizumab responders had their TCRs sequenced. Seven ELISpot-reactive neoantigen peptides each drove a roughly ten-day in vitro stimulation. Clone fold changes were calculated against an identical culture without peptide. Profiled with immunoSEQ multiplex PCR; TCRdb holds only in-frame clones, not every one. The sample lists about 9,800 clones, approximately 86% seen once, with roughly a fifth in the top ten. Trimming took off 0 bases at V and 3 bases at J, with 6 bases between the two ends. The CDR3 length is 14 residues. The V gene's germline CDR1 is SGHRS and CDR2 YFSETQ.

The rearrangement joins TRBV5-1 to TRBJ2-2; D is ambiguous. Sequences were derived from cells cultured in vitro, sampled from a patient treated with pembrolizumab. The sequence derives from an adult with mismatch repair-deficient cancer. Written as DNA, the CDR3 is TGCGCCAGCAGCTTGGACTCGCACACCGGGGAGCTGTTTTTT. Protein product: CASSLDSHTGELFF.